One and the same sample provided the 3 T cell receptor beta chains below, sequenced in a study of blood T cell repertoires in COVID-19. Clones were read by immunoSEQ multiplex PCR, and TCRdb kept only the in-frame ones, dropping some. The sample lists around 700,000 clones, 70% to 90% occurring once. Sequenced input: peripheral blood. These TCRs come from a woman between 18 and 29 years old with acute or convalescent COVID-19.

The genes are TRBV19 and TRBJ1-1; D remains unclear. From germline, CDR1 is LNHDA and CDR2 SQIVND (reference sequence). Trimming cost V 6 bases and J 0 bases, with 17 bases left between them. The CDR3 sequence is 16 residues long. The CDR3 nucleotides are TGTGCCAGTAGGGCAGGTCGTGTAACAATGAACACTGAAGCTTTCTTT. As protein: CASRAGRVTMNTEAFF.

V gene TRBV27 combines with J gene TRBJ2-1, with TRBD1 matching over 9 bases. Germline V CDR1 and CDR2: MNHEY, SMNVEV (reference sequence). The CDR3 is made up of 15 amino acids. V trimming: 5 bases; J trimming: 8 bases; junction bases outside the gene matches: 10. As DNA, the CDR3 is TGTGCCAGCAGTCTTTACCGGGACAGGGCCGATGAGCAGTTCTTC. Protein: CASSLYRDRADEQFF.

The genes are TRBV4-2 and TRBJ2-2; D is perhaps TRBD2 (5 bases). Trimming cost V 0 bases and J 0 bases, with 14 bases left between them. This CDR3 is built from 18 residues. Germline CDR1 is LGHNA and CDR2 is YNFKEQ. The CDR3 bases are TGTGCCAGCAGCCAAGAACCCCTTGGAGGTTCGAACACCGGGGAGCTGTTTTTT. Its translation is CASSQEPLGGSNTGELFF.